This passage covers 5 T cell receptor beta chains from one sample sequenced in a study of long-term antiretroviral therapy in people with HIV. Version v3.0 of the immunoSEQ assay ran at survey level. Some clones are missing from TCRdb's copy, which holds only in-frame ones; the method was immunoSEQ multiplex PCR. The sample lists under 20,000 clones, about three quarters occurring once. The sample in question was unsorted PBMCs, obtained roughly 2.2 years before starting antiretroviral therapy. The receptor source for this set is a man aged 25 to 45 with HIV.

The rearrangement joins TRBV5-6 to TRBJ2-1; D unresolved. Germline CDR1 and CDR2: SGHDT and YYEEEE. The CDR3 consists of 17 residues. Trimming removed 2 bases at V and 0 bases at J, with 15 bases between. CDR3 sequence reads: CASSFEGLGRSYNEQFF. The CDR3 DNA reads TGTGCCAGCAGCTTCGAAGGGTTGGGCCGCTCCTACAATGAGCAGTTCTTC.

V usage is TRBV7-2 and J usage is TRBJ2-7, with 7 positions matching TRBD2. V shed 1 base, J shed 2 bases, and the junction held 5 bases outside the gene matches. The germline gives CDR1 SGHTA, CDR2 FQGNSA. The CDR3 extends over 15 amino acids. CDR3 region: CASSLGPAGTYEQYF. Written as DNA, the CDR3 is TGTGCCAGCAGCTTAGGACCAGCGGGGACCTACGAGCAGTACTTC.

The gene calls are TRBV7-3 and TRBJ2-1; TRBD1 agrees at 7 bases. Germline values: CDR1 SGHTA, CDR2 FQGTGA. V gave up 5 bases and J gave up 6 bases; unmatched junction bases: 10. There are 15 residues in the CDR3. CDR3 DNA: TGTGCCAGCAGCCGAGACAGGGTCAGGAGCAATGAGCAGTTCTTC. Its translation is CASSRDRVRSNEQFF.

This clone was detected only a few times. DNA of the CDR3: TGTGCCATCAGTGGGGCGCCTCGGGGGGCCAACGTCCTGACTTTC. This encodes CAISGAPRGANVLTF. The rearrangement links TRBV10-3 to TRBJ2-6, with D hard to call. The CDR3 runs to 15 residues. V was clipped by 4 bases and J by 4 bases, with 11 bases between them. Germline V gives CDR1 ENHRY, CDR2 SYGVKD.

This clone has more than one count but fewer than ten. The chain combines TRBV19 with TRBJ2-7, with a weak D call TRBD2 (5 bases). The CDR3 runs to 16 residues. V dropped 3 bases and J dropped 3 bases, with 18 bases sitting between them. Per the germline V gene, CDR1 is LNHDA and CDR2 is SQIVND (reference sequence). CDR3 nucleotides: TGTGCCAGTAGTATTCAAATGGCGGGCAGTATCTACGAGCAGTACTTC. Protein: CASSIQMAGSIYEQYF.